The 3 T cell receptor beta chains below were found in one sample sequenced in a study of cytotoxic CD8 clonotypes in ibrutinib-treated CLL. TCRdb's table, derived via immunoSEQ multiplex PCR, lists solely in-frame clones and lacks some. The sample contains about 250,000 clones, around three quarters of which appear only once. The material sequenced was PBMCs, taken after 24 months of ibrutinib treatment. The receptors were gathered from a human donor with chronic lymphocytic leukemia.

This chain connects TRBV27 to TRBJ2-5, with a tentative D call TRBD1 (5 bases). This CDR3 comprises 16 residues. Trimming stripped 6 bases from V and 2 bases from J, with 19 bases between. Germline V gene sequence: CDR1 MNHEY, CDR2 SMNVEV (reference sequence). The CDR3 loop reads CASSTGWGGRQETQYF. DNA of the CDR3: TGTGCCAGCAGCACCGGTTGGGGCGGCAGACAAGAGACCCAGTACTTC.

V and J are TRBV28 and TRBJ2-7; D gene uncertain. The CDR3 spans 16 residues. CDR1 MDHEN and CDR2 SYDVKM come from the germline V gene. V lost 5 bases, J lost 2 bases, and 19 bases lay in between. DNA for the CDR3: TGTGCCAGCAGTCCCCCCGTTTTGGACGCGACCTACGAGCAGTACTTC. As protein: CASSPPVLDATYEQYF. The whole variable domain, remainder taken from reference TRBV28 and TRBJ2-7, is DVKVTQSSRYLVKRTGEKVFLECVQDMDHENMFWYRQDPGLGLRLIYFSYDVKMKEKGDIPEGYSVSREKKERFSLILESASTNQTSMYLCASSPPVLDATYEQYFGPGTRLTVT.

The chain couples TRBV4-3 to TRBJ2-7; D is uncertain. The CDR3 is 13 residues long. The germline V gene has CDR1 LGHNA and CDR2 YSLEER. V lost 0 bases and J 5 bases, leaving 8 bases between the germline ends. The CDR3 reads CASSQESWDEQYF. The CDR3, as DNA: TGCGCCAGCAGCCAAGAGTCTTGGGACGAGCAGTACTTC.